The T cell receptor (beta chain) described here comes from a study of response to subunit inactivated influenza vaccine. Whole-study results and caveats: The study's authors posited that every seasonal influenza vaccination enlists few new T cells.

In TCRdb, the RT-PCR reads were re-called with MiXCR into one record per CDR3 protein. The table has about 570,000 distinct CDR3 sequences, over 9% seen once. Worth noting for this clonotype: Its cognate antigen is unknown.

Germline V CDR1 and CDR2: MNHEY, SMNVEV (reference sequence). V lost 6 bases to trimming and J lost 2 bases, with 12 bases between them. The CDR3 length is 14 residues. The same sample was also used in a study of T cells expressing NK-cell markers. That source reports: The TCR beta cDNA came from 5'RACE template switching with UMIs. Clarity on HCMV specificity was lacking for the expanded NKG2C+ T cell clones.

This TCR derives from a man aged 50-59 years who received an inactivated influenza vaccine. The input for sequencing was PBMCs from blood, taken on the day of vaccination. The genes are TRBV27 and TRBJ2-3; D not certain. In DNA form, the CDR3 reads TGTGCCAGCAGCCCCCGCGATCCCACAGATACGCAGTATTTT. Its protein is CASSPRDPTDTQYF.